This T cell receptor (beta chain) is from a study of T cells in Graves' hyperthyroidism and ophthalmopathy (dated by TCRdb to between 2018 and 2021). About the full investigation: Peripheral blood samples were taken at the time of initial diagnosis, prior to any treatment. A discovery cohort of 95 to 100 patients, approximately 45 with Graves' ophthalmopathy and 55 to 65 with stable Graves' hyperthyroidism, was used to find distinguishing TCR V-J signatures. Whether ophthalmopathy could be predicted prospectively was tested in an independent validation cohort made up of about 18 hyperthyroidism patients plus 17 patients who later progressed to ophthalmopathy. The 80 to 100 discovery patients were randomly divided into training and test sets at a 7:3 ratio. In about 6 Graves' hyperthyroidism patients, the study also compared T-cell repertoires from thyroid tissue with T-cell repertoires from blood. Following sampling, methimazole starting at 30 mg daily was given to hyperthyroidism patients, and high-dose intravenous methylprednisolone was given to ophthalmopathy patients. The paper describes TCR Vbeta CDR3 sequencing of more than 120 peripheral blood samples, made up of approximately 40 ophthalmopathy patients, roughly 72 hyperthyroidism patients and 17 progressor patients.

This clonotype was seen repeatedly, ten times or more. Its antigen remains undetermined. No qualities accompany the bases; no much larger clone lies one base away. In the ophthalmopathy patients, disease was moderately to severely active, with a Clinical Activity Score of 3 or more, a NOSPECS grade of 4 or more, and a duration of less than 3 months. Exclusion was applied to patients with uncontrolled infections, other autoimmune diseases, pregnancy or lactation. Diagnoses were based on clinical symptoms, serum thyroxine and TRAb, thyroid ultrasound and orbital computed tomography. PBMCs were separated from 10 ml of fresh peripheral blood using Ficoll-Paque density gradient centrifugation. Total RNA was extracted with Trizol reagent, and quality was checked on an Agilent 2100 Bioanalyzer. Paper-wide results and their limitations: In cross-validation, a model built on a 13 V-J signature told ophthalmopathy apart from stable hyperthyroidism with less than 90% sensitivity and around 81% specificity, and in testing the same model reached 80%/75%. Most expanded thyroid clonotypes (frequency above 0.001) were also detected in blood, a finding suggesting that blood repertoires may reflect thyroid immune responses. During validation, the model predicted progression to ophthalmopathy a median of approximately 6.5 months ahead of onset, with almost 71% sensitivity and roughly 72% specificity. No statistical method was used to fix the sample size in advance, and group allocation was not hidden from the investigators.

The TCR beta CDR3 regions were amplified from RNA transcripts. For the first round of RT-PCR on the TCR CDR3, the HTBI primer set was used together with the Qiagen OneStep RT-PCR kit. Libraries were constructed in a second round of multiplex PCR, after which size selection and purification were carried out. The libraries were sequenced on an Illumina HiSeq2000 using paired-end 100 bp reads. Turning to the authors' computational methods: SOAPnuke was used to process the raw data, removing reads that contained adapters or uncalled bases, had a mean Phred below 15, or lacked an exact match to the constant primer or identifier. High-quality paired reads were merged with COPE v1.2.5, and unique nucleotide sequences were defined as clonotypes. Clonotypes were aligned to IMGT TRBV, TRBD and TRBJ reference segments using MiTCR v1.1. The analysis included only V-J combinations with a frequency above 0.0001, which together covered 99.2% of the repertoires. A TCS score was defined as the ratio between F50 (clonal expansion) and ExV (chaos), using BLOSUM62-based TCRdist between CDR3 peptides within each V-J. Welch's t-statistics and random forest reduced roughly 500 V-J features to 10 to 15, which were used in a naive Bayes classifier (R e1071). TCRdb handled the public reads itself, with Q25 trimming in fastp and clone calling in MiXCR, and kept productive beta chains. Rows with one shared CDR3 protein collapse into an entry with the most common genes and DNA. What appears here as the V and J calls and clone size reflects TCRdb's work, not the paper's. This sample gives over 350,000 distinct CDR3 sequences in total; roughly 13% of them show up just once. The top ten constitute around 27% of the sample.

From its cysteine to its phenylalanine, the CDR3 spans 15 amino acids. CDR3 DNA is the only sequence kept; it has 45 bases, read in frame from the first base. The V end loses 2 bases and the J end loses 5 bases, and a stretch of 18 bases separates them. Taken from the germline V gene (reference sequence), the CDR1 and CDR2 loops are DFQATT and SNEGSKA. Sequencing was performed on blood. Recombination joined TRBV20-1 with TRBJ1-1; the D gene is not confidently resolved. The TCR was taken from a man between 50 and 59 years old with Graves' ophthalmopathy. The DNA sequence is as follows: TGCAGTGCTAGAATCCCCCCCAGTTCGAAGACTGAAGCTTTCTTT. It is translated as CSARIPPSSKTEAFF.